The 24 T cell receptor beta chains presented below share a single source sample, sequenced in a study of cytomegalovirus exposure and HLA in healthy donors. This PCR relied on a set of 60 Vbeta primers and 13 Jbeta primers. The protocol was immunoSEQ multiplex PCR, while the TCRdb copy is restricted to in-frame clones and leaves out a portion. Among 80,000 to 95,000 clones listed, about 73% were seen once. The sequenced sample consisted of PBMCs. The receptors were sampled from a woman in her fifties or sixties in good health and CMV-seropositive.

The chain has TRBV30 and TRBJ1-2; the D gene is possibly TRBD1 (6 bases). CDR3 length: 13 amino acids. V was trimmed by 2 bases and J by 8 bases, leaving 15 bases between them. Germline V gene data show CDR1 as GTSNPN and CDR2 as SVGIG (reference sequence). This chain's CDR3 is CAWSSPPGGGYTF. The CDR3, as DNA: TGTGCCTGGAGTTCGCCCCCGGGGGGCGGCTACACCTTC.

V is TRBV5-1 and J is TRBJ1-1; D is undetermined. Per the germline V gene, CDR1 is SGHRS and CDR2 is YFSETQ. The CDR3 has 15 residues. Trimming pared 2 bases from V and 3 bases from J, leaving 14 bases between. The CDR3 DNA sequence: TGCGCCAGCAGCTTTTCCAGCGGAGGTCACACTGAAGCTTTCTTT. It specifies CASSFSSGGHTEAFF.

The gene calls are TRBV2 and TRBJ2-7, with a possible D match to TRBD2 (6 bases). There are 13 residues in the CDR3. V lost 6 bases and J lost 5, with 14 bases in between. Per germline, CDR1 SNHLY and CDR2 FYNNEI. CDR3 sequence (DNA): TGTGCCAGCAGGAAGGAGGGAAAGAACGAGCAGTACTTC. This encodes CASRKEGKNEQYF.

The chain recombines TRBV19 with TRBJ1-2, with 8 bases fitting TRBD1. The CDR3 totals 17 residues. V shed 7 bases and J 8 bases; nucleotides not matched to a gene: 21. Germline V gene sequence: CDR1 LNHDA, CDR2 SQIVND (reference sequence). The CDR3 sequence: CASKSYGGTGQLLGYTF. CDR3 in DNA: TGTGCCAGTAAGTCGTACGGCGGGACAGGTCAATTACTCGGCTACACCTTC.

The gene calls are TRBV5-6 and TRBJ2-1; 7 positions agree with TRBD2. The germline gives CDR1 SGHDT, CDR2 YYEEEE. The CDR3 has 14 residues. Unmatched junction bases numbered 5, after V lost 2 bases and J lost 6 bases. In DNA form, the CDR3 reads TGTGCCAGCAGCTTCCCGACTAGCACCAATGAGCAGTTCTTC. This translates into CASSFPTSTNEQFF.

The chain's CDR3 is CASKSAGVAYEQYF. The CDR3 DNA reads as TGTGCCAGCAAGTCAGCAGGGGTGGCCTACGAGCAGTACTTC. V gene TRBV27 combines with J gene TRBJ2-7; a weak D match, TRBD1 (6 bases). Germline CDR1 reads MNHEY; CDR2 reads SMNVEV (reference sequence). V was pared by 7 bases and J by 2 bases, with 15 bases between. The CDR3 length is 14 residues.

The chain recombines TRBV7-3 with TRBJ2-7; 9 bases line up with TRBD2. With 3 bases clipped from V and 2 bases from J, the junction kept 8 bases outside the gene matches. The germline V gene has CDR1 SGHTA and CDR2 FQGTGA. The CDR3 consists of 16 residues. CDR3 in amino acids: CASSLLVAGAPYEQYF. CDR3 in DNA: TGTGCCAGCAGCTTGTTGGTAGCGGGAGCTCCCTACGAGCAGTACTTC.

This clone was recorded a few times. The V call is TRBV5-1, the J call TRBJ1-1; 7 bases match TRBD1. J gave up 3 bases and V 4 bases, and 9 bases lay outside the gene matches. The CDR3 totals 15 residues. From germline, CDR1 is SGHRS and CDR2 YFSETQ. DNA for the CDR3: TGCGCCAGCAGCGCTATAACAGGGGACTACACTGAAGCTTTCTTT. Translated, it gives CASSAITGDYTEAFF.

The CDR3: CASSAGFTDTQYF. In DNA, the CDR3 is TGTGCCAGCAGTGCCGGGTTCACAGATACGCAGTATTTT. The V call is TRBV2, the J call TRBJ2-3; D is ambiguous. The CDR3 spans 13 residues. The V end lost 4 bases, the J end lost 2 bases, and 7 bases lay between the germline ends. In germline, CDR1 is SNHLY, CDR2 FYNNEI.

Here the CDR3 reads CASRAGPSSYNEQFF. CDR3 DNA sequence: TGTGCCAGCAGGGCGGGACCTAGCTCCTACAATGAGCAGTTCTTC. This rearrangement joins TRBV6-4 to TRBJ2-1; the D gene is possibly TRBD2 (6 bases). This CDR3 spans 15 amino acids. V lost 6 bases and J 0 bases, leaving 12 bases between the germline ends. Germline V gene sequence: CDR1 MRHNA, CDR2 SNTAGT.

The chain is built from TRBV5-6 and TRBJ1-6, with 9 bases fitting TRBD1. The germline V gene encodes CDR1 SGHDT and CDR2 YYEEEE. This CDR3 is built from 17 residues. Losses at the gene ends were 0 bases for V and 9 bases for J; bases not matched to a gene: 10. The CDR3 region is CASSLAGQGLGGSPLHF. The DNA for the CDR3 is TGTGCCAGCAGCTTGGCAGGACAGGGGTTAGGGGGTTCACCCCTCCACTTT.

The chain uses TRBV29-1 and TRBJ2-5; no reliable D call. This CDR3 region has 15 residues. The V end lost 6 bases, the J end lost 1 base, and 18 bases lay between the germline ends. Per germline, CDR1 SQVTM and CDR2 ANQGSEA. The CDR3 DNA follows: TGCAGCGTAACCGGGTACGAACCCCCCCAAGAGACCCAGTACTTC. It translates to CSVTGYEPPQETQYF.

This sequence joins TRBV4-1 and TRBJ2-1; 9 bases agree with TRBD2. CDR1 and CDR2 from the germline V gene are MGHRA and YSYEKL. The CDR3 is 15 amino acids. J was trimmed by 7 bases and V by 4 bases; bases with no gene match: 8. CDR3 in amino acids: CASSLGLATRNEQFF. The CDR3 DNA is TGCGCCAGCAGCCTCGGACTAGCGACGAGAAATGAGCAGTTCTTC.

The CDR3 spells CASSPGLAGVNEQYF. Written as DNA, the CDR3 is TGTGCCAGTAGTCCGGGACTAGCGGGAGTCAACGAGCAGTACTTC. This chain uses TRBV19 with TRBJ2-7, with 14 bases that match TRBD2. This CDR3 is 15 amino acids long. CDR1 LNHDA and CDR2 SQIVND come from the germline V gene (reference sequence). V trimming: 5 bases; J trimming: 5 bases; junction bases outside the gene matches: 5.

The V call is TRBV11-2, the J call TRBJ2-3; TRBD1 agrees at 7 bases. The CDR3 consists of 16 residues. CDR1 SGHAT and CDR2 FQNNGV come from the germline V gene. V was clipped by 2 bases and J by 1 base; unmatched bases: 6. This CDR3 reads CASSLWDSGGTDTQYF. CDR3 in DNA: TGTGCCAGCAGCTTATGGGACAGCGGAGGCACAGATACGCAGTATTTT.

The V and J genes are TRBV7-9 and TRBJ2-7; the match to TRBD2 covers 7 bases. Per germline, CDR1 SEHNR and CDR2 FQNEAQ (reference sequence). The CDR3 extends over 17 amino acids. The trim removed 0 bases at V and 2 bases at J, leaving 10 bases unmatched. The CDR3, as DNA: TGTGCCAGCAGCTTAGCCCTCTCTAGCGGTCTACCCTACGAGCAGTACTTC. This codes for CASSLALSSGLPYEQYF. The full variable domain, rest sourced from reference TRBV7-9 and TRBJ2-7, is DTGVSQNPRHKITKRGQNVTFRCDPISEHNRLYWYRQTLGQGPEFLTYFQNEAQLEKSRLLSDRFSAERPKGSFSTLEIQRTEQGDSAMYLCASSLALSSGLPYEQYFGPGTRLTVT.

The chain carries TRBV13 and TRBJ2-5, with no clear D. The germline V and J ends were trimmed by 3 bases and 2 bases, with 7 bases remaining between them. There are 13 residues in the CDR3. Per germline, CDR1 PRHDT and CDR2 FYEKMQ (reference sequence). The chain's CDR3 is CASSLRSQETQYF. In DNA, the CDR3 is TGTGCCAGCAGCTTGAGGTCACAAGAGACCCAGTACTTC.

The CDR3 here is CASSEMAGQANTYGYTF. CDR3 DNA sequence: TGTGCCAGCAGTGAAATGGCCGGACAGGCAAATACCTATGGCTACACCTTC. V is TRBV6-1 and J is TRBJ1-2; TRBD1 aligns across 7 bases. The CDR3 is 17 amino acids. V shed 2 bases and J 4 bases; nucleotides not matched to a gene: 13. Per germline, CDR1 MNHNS and CDR2 SASEGT.

This clone was recorded a few times. The chain has TRBV27 and TRBJ2-7; perhaps TRBD1 as D (6 bases). The CDR3 totals 13 residues. Germline CDR1 MNHEY, CDR2 SMNVEV (reference sequence). V lost 6 bases to trimming and J lost 4 bases, with 13 bases between them. The CDR3 bases are TGTGCCAGCAGGGGCAGGGGCCTATACGAGCAGTACTTC. As protein: CASRGRGLYEQYF.

This rearrangement joins TRBV19 to TRBJ2-7; D remains unclear. The CDR3 is 11 residues long. Germline CDR1 LNHDA, CDR2 SQIVND (reference sequence). The ends were cut back, 8 bases at V and 6 bases at J, with 11 bases in the middle. As DNA, the CDR3 is TGTGCCAGTTCCTTTCGGTCCGAGCAGTACTTC. Translated, it gives CASSFRSEQYF.

This clone was seen a few times. The rearrangement uses TRBV10-2 and TRBJ1-5; D perhaps matches TRBD1 (6 bases). The germline gives CDR1 WSHSY, CDR2 SAAADI. The CDR3 runs to 14 residues. V was trimmed by 3 bases and J by 3 bases, leaving 9 bases between them. CDR3 sequence: CASSEGGTNQPQHF. The CDR3, as DNA: TGCGCCAGCAGTGAAGGGGGTACCAATCAGCCCCAGCATTTT.

V gene TRBV5-1 combines with J gene TRBJ2-2; the D gene is possibly TRBD1 (6 bases). The CDR3 is 14 amino acids. The V and J ends lost 3 bases and 7 bases respectively, with 13 bases between them. The germline CDR1 and CDR2 sequences are SGHRS and YFSETQ. The CDR3 DNA sequence: TGCGCCAGCAGCTATCTACAGGGTGGCGGGGAGCTGTTTTTT. Translation: CASSYLQGGGELFF.

The chain couples TRBV5-1 to TRBJ2-7; D call uncertain. The CDR3 runs to 13 residues. The germline CDR1 and CDR2 sequences are SGHRS and YFSETQ. V lost 4 bases, J lost 3 bases, and 11 bases lay in between. CDR3 in DNA: TGCGCCAGCAGCGTTGGGCCCAGCTACGAGCAGTACTTC. Its translation: CASSVGPSYEQYF.

The J gene is TRBJ1-2, the V gene TRBV4-3; the D gene is possibly TRBD1 (5 bases). Trimming stripped 0 bases from V and 8 bases from J, with 28 bases between. The CDR3 covers 19 residues. The germline gives CDR1 LGHNA, CDR2 YSLEER. For the CDR3, the DNA is TGCGCCAGCAGCCAAGATTCGGGTGGTTTCAGGGTAACTAATAACGGCTACACCTTC. It is translated as CASSQDSGGFRVTNNGYTF.